The present T cell receptor beta chain was sequenced within a study of T cells in Graves' hyperthyroidism and ophthalmopathy. Findings and caveats of the study: Ophthalmopathy could be told apart from stable hyperthyroidism with a 13 V-J model.

This clonotype was seen just once. Its antigen is currently unknown. There are 17 residues in the CDR3. Deletions cut 4 bases from V and 2 bases from J, with 15 bases between. Germline-derived CDR1 and CDR2 are SGHAT and FQNNGV. Amplified regions were TCR beta CDR3 sequences from RNA transcripts. A set of HTBI primers served as the primers for a first-round RT-PCR of the TCR CDR3. MiXCR was run by TCRdb on the multiplex PCR reads, yielding one entry per CDR3 protein. The sample lists 610,000 or so distinct CDR3 sequences; approximately 44% were seen once. The material sequenced was peripheral blood or thyroid tissue (not recorded which). The chain links TRBV11-2 to TRBJ2-6; D is perhaps TRBD1 or TRBD2 (6 bases each). This clonotype was sampled from a woman aged 18 to 35 with Graves' hyperthyroidism. The CDR3 coding sequence is TGTGCCAGCAGCTCCAACAGTGGGGGGCCTGGGGCCAACGTCCTGACTTTC. It specifies CASSSNSGGPGANVLTF.